The 11 T cell receptor beta chains below all came from one sample that was sequenced in a study of T cell responses to AZD1222 COVID-19 vaccine. Data came from immunoSEQ multiplex PCR; TCRdb stores just in-frame clones and leaves some out. The data hold more than 150,000 clones, with roughly 92% observed a single time. This sample comprised peripheral blood, obtained on day 0 of AZD1222 vaccination. All receptors derive from an adult in good health.

The chain has TRBV19 and TRBJ1-1; TRBD1 aligns across 7 bases. This CDR3 region has 13 residues. The germline CDR1 and CDR2 sequences are LNHDA and SQIVND (reference sequence). V lost 10 bases and J lost 1; bases outside the gene matches: 6. The DNA for the CDR3 is TGTGCCACGTCGGACAGGCCGAACACTGAAGCTTTCTTT. Translating it yields CATSDRPNTEAFF.

The V and J genes are TRBV5-6 and TRBJ1-2; TRBD1 agrees at 7 bases. Per germline, CDR1 SGHDT and CDR2 YYEEEE. V lost 4 bases, J lost 0 bases, and 6 bases stayed unmatched. The CDR3 spans 15 residues. The CDR3 coding sequence is TGTGCCAGCAGCCCAAGGACAGGTGCTAACTATGGCTACACCTTC. It codes for CASSPRTGANYGYTF.

The chain joins TRBV19 to TRBJ1-5, with 8 bases fitting TRBD1. CDR1 and CDR2 (germline): LNHDA, SQIVND (reference sequence). J lost 6 bases, V lost 10 bases, and 8 bases had no gene match. The CDR3 is 13 residues long. This CDR3 is CATTTGDGQPQHF. In DNA, the CDR3 is TGTGCCACTACGACAGGGGATGGTCAGCCCCAGCATTTT.

The V call is TRBV12-3 or TRBV12-4, the J call TRBJ1-3; D call uncertain. CDR3 length: 13 residues. The V and J ends lost 11 bases and 0 bases respectively, with 11 bases between them. Here the CDR3 DNA reads TGTGCCGGAGGAGCGGACTCTGGAAACACCATATATTTT. Its translation is CAGGADSGNTIYF.

The chain has TRBV5-1 and TRBJ1-1; 7 bases are shared with TRBD1. This CDR3 has 16 amino acids. From germline, CDR1 is SGHRS and CDR2 YFSETQ. V was pared by 0 bases and J by 5 bases, with 10 bases of the junction left unmatched. This CDR3 is CASSLEGGLGLTEAFF. CDR3 coding DNA: TGCGCCAGCAGCTTGGAAGGGGGCCTTGGGTTGACTGAAGCTTTCTTT.

The CDR3 is CASSERFLGDGYTF. CDR3 nucleotide sequence: TGTGCCAGCAGTGAAAGGTTTTTGGGTGATGGCTACACCTTC. The chain links TRBV25-1 to TRBJ1-2; D is undetermined. V lost 2 bases and J lost 6, with 13 bases in between. Germline lookup yields CDR1 MGHDK and CDR2 SYGVNS. The CDR3 sequence is 14 residues long.

The chain recombines TRBV30 with TRBJ1-1; D gene unclear. CDR3 size: 13 residues. Trimming cost V 7 bases and J 7 bases, with 19 bases left between them. In germline, CDR1 is GTSNPN, CDR2 SVGIG (reference sequence). The CDR3 region is CASAISTGSEAFF. The CDR3 DNA sequence: TGTGCCTCCGCGATTTCGACGGGAAGTGAAGCTTTCTTT.

The chain uses TRBV5-6 and TRBJ2-4, with D possibly matching TRBD2 (6 bases). V dropped 4 bases and J dropped 0 bases, with 8 bases sitting between them. Germline-derived CDR1 and CDR2 are SGHDT and YYEEEE. The CDR3 spans 14 residues. For the CDR3, the DNA is TGTGCCAGCAGCGTGGGACTAGCCAAAAACATTCAGTACTTC. This translates into CASSVGLAKNIQYF.

J is TRBJ1-1 and V is TRBV6-5; D gene uncertain. V was trimmed by 5 bases and J by 1 base, leaving 11 bases between them. The V gene's germline CDR1 is MNHEY and CDR2 SVGAGI. The CDR3 totals 14 residues. The DNA of the CDR3 is TGTGCCAGCAGTCTTCAAAAGGGGAACACTGAAGCTTTCTTT. Protein product: CASSLQKGNTEAFF.

The chain combines TRBV28 with TRBJ2-7; D is undetermined. V was shortened by 5 bases and J by 1 base, with 9 bases between the two germline ends. This CDR3 comprises 13 residues. Germline assignment: CDR1 MDHEN and CDR2 SYDVKM. In DNA form, the CDR3 reads TGTGCCAGCAGTGGTGGGGAATCCTACGAGCAGTACTTC. It codes for CASSGGESYEQYF. Combining the CDR3 with reference TRBV28 and TRBJ2-7 gives the whole variable domain DVKVTQSSRYLVKRTGEKVFLECVQDMDHENMFWYRQDPGLGLRLIYFSYDVKMKEKGDIPEGYSVSREKKERFSLILESASTNQTSMYLCASSGGESYEQYFGPGTRLTVT.

The gene calls are TRBV7-2 and TRBJ2-5; 8 bases are shared with TRBD1. Germline-derived CDR1 and CDR2 are SGHTA and FQGNSA. The CDR3 is made up of 15 amino acids. Trimming at V came to 8 bases and at J to 4 bases, leaving 12 bases not matched to a gene. The CDR3 DNA follows: TGTGCCAGCGGCGACCGGGACAGGAAAGGAGAGACCCAGTACTTC. Translating it yields CASGDRDRKGETQYF.